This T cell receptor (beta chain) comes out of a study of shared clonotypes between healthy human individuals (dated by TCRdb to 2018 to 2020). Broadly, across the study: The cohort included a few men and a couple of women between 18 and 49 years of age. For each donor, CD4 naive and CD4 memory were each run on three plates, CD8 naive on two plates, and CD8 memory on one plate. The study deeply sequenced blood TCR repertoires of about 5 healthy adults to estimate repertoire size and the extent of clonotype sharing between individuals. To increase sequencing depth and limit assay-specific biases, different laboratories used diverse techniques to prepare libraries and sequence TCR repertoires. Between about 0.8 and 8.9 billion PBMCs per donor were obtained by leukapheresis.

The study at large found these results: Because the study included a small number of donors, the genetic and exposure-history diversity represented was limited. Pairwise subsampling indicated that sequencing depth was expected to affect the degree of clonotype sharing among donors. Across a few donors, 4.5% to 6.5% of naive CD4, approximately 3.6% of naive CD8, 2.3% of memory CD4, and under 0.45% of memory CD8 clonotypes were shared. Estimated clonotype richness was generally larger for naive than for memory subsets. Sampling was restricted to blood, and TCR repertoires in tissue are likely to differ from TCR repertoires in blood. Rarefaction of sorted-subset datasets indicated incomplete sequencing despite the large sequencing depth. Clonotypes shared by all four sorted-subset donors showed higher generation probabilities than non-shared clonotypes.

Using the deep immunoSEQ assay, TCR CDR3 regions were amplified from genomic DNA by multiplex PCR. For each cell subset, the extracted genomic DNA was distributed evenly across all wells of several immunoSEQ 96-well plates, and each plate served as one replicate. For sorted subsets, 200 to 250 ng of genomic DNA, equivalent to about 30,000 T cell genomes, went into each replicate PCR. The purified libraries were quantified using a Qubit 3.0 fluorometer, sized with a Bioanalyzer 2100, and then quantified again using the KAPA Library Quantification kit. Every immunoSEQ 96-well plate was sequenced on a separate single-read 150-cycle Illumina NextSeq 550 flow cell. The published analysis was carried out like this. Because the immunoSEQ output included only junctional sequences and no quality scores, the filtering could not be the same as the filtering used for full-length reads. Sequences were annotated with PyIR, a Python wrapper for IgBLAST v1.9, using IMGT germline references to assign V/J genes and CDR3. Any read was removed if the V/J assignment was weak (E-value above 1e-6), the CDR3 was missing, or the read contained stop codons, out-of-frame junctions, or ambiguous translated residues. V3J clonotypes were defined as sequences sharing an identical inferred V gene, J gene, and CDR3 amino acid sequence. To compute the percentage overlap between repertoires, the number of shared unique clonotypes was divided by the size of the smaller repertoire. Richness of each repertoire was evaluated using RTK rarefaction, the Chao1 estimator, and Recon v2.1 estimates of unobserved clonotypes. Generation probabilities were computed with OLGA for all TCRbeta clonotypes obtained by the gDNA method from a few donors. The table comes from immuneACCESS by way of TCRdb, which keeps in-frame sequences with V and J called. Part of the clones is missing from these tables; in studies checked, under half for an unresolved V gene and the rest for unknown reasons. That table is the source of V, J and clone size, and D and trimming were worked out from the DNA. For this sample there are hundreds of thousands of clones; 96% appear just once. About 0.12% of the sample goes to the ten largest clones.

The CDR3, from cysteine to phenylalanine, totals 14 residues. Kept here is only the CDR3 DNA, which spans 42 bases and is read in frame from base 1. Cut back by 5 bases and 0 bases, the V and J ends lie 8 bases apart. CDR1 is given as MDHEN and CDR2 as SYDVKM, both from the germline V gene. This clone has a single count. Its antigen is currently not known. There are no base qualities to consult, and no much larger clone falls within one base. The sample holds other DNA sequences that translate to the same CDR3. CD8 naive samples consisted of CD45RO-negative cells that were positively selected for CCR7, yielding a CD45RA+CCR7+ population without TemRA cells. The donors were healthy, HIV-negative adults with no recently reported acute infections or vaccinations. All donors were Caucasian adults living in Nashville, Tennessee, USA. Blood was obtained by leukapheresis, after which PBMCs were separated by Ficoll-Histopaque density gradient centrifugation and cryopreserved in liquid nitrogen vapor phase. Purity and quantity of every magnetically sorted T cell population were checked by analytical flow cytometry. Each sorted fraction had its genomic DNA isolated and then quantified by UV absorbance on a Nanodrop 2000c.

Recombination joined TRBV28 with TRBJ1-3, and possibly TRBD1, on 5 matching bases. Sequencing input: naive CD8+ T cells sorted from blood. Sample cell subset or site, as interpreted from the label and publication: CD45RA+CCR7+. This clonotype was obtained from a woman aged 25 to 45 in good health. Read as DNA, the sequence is TGTGCCAGCAGTCCGGGGGGCTCTGGAAACACCATATATTTT. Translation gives CASSPGGSGNTIYF. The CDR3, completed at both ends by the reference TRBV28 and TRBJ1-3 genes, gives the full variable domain DVKVTQSSRYLVKRTGEKVFLECVQDMDHENMFWYRQDPGLGLRLIYFSYDVKMKEKGDIPEGYSVSREKKERFSLILESASTNQTSMYLCASSPGGSGNTIYFGEGSWLTVV.